These 10 T cell receptor beta chains were all obtained from the same sample, sequenced in a study of beta chain features in type 1 diabetes. Investigators reverse transcribed all isolated RNA, so they sequenced expressed TCRB transcripts. Sequencing used immunoSEQ multiplex PCR; TCRdb keeps in-frame clones, though not all of them. This sample has 200,000 to 300,000 clones, with around an eighth found just once. The sequenced material came from naive CD4+ T cells from blood. These receptors all stem from a woman aged 40-49 years in good health.

The chain joins TRBV18 to TRBJ2-3, with 8 bases aligning to TRBD2. The germline V gene encodes CDR1 KGHSH and CDR2 LQKENI. The CDR3 spans 16 residues. The junction had 6 bases not matched to a gene; V was cut back by 1 base and J by 3 bases. CDR3 nucleotides: TGTGCCAGCTCACCACGGCGGGGGGACGAGACAGATACGCAGTATTTT. It encodes CASSPRRGDETDTQYF.

J is TRBJ1-2 and V is TRBV6-6; D gene uncertain. Germline-derived CDR1 and CDR2 are MNHNY and SVGAGI (reference sequence). The V end lost 2 bases, the J end lost 4 bases, and 8 bases lay between the germline ends. The CDR3 is made up of 13 amino acids. The CDR3 region has the DNA TGTGCCAGCAGTTACGCCGAGGGCTATGGCTACACCTTC. This translates into CASSYAEGYGYTF.

This clone was seen more than once but under ten times. The rearrangement uses TRBV7-2 and TRBJ1-1; 8 nucleotides align to TRBD1. Germline V CDR1 and CDR2: SGHTA, FQGNSA. This CDR3 is built from 13 residues. After removal of 11 bases from V and 5 bases from J, the junction contained 10 bases not matched to a gene. The CDR3 nucleotides read TGTGCCTTTAGCCCAGGGGGCCGAACTGAAGCTTTCTTT. The encoded protein is CAFSPGGRTEAFF. Full variable domain (remainder filled in from reference TRBV7-2 and TRBJ1-1): GAGVSQSPSNKVTEKGKDVELRCDPISGHTALYWYRQSLGQGLEFLIYFQGNSAPDKSGLPSDRFSAERTGGSVSTLTIQRTQQEDSAVYLCAFSPGGRTEAFFGQGTRLTVV.

This chain joins TRBV9 and TRBJ2-5, with D hard to call. V lost 4 bases and J lost 8, with 21 bases in between. The germline V gene encodes CDR1 SGDLS and CDR2 YYNGEE. The CDR3 runs to 15 residues. The chain's CDR3 is CASSTGHQAVGTQYF. The CDR3 nucleotides are TGTGCCAGCAGCACTGGTCACCAGGCCGTAGGAACCCAGTACTTC.

The gene calls are TRBV5-6 and TRBJ2-3; 9 nucleotides line up with TRBD1. The V gene's germline CDR1 is SGHDT and CDR2 YYEEEE. The CDR3 has 15 amino acids. V dropped 4 bases and J dropped 4; count of bases not matched to a gene: 7. The CDR3 sequence: CASSPGTGFSDTQYF. CDR3 nucleotides: TGTGCCAGCAGCCCGGGGACAGGGTTTTCAGATACGCAGTATTTT. Using reference TRBV5-6 and TRBJ2-3 for the parts outside the CDR3, the full variable domain is DAGVTQSPTHLIKTRGQQVTLRCSPKSGHDTVSWYQQALGQGPQFIFQYYEEEERQRGNFPDRFSGHQFPNYSSELNVNALLLGDSALYLCASSPGTGFSDTQYFGPGTRLTVL.

The rearrangement joins TRBV18 to TRBJ2-3, with D perhaps matching TRBD1 (6 bases). This CDR3 has 14 residues. Germline-derived CDR1 and CDR2 are KGHSH and LQKENI. Trimming cost V 1 base and J 4 bases, with 9 bases left between them. The CDR3 protein is CASSPQGVPDTQYF. In nucleotides, the CDR3 is TGTGCCAGCTCACCACAGGGGGTTCCAGATACGCAGTATTTT.

This clone was seen a few times. The rearrangement links TRBV5-1 to TRBJ2-7, with TRBD1 identical over 10 bases. This CDR3 comprises 17 residues. Germline V gives CDR1 SGHRS, CDR2 YFSETQ. V lost 0 bases, J lost 0 bases, and 6 bases stayed unmatched. In DNA form, the CDR3 reads TGCGCCAGCAGCTTGGCGGGGACAGGGGCCAACTCCTACGAGCAGTACTTC. This translates into CASSLAGTGANSYEQYF.

This clone has just a few counts. The rearrangement joins TRBV27 to TRBJ2-5, with a weak D call TRBD1 (6 bases). The CDR3 runs 14 residues. Germline CDR1 and CDR2: MNHEY and SMNVEV (reference sequence). Trimming removed 4 bases at V and 4 bases at J, with 13 bases between. CDR3 coding DNA: TGTGCCAGCAGTTCGGTGGGGGCCGGAGAGACCCAGTACTTC. Translation: CASSSVGAGETQYF.

This rearrangement joins TRBV19 to TRBJ1-6; D is possibly TRBD1 (6 bases). CDR3 length equals 14 residues. Germline CDR1 and CDR2: LNHDA and SQIVND (reference sequence). Trimming took off 9 bases at V and 3 bases at J, with 12 bases between the two ends. In DNA form, the CDR3 reads TGTGCCAGCACCAGACAGGACTATAATTCACCCCTCCACTTT. Encoded protein: CASTRQDYNSPLHF.

Written as DNA, the CDR3 is TGTGCCACCCTCGAGGGCCTCGACAGGGCTTGCAATCAGCCCCAGCATTTT. Amino acids: CATLEGLDRACNQPQHF. This chain connects TRBV25-1 to TRBJ1-5; 7 bases match TRBD1. Trimming at V came to 10 bases and at J to 2 bases, leaving 17 bases not matched to a gene. Per germline, CDR1 MGHDK and CDR2 SYGVNS. The CDR3 extends over 17 amino acids.